This T cell receptor beta chain was identified in a study of T cell responses to AZD1222 COVID-19 vaccine. Method: immunoSEQ multiplex PCR; TCRdb's copy keeps in-frame clones and lacks some. The sample includes about 73,000 clones, roughly nine tenths of them seen just once. Between the trimmed V and J ends, which lost 1 base and 4 bases, there was a span of 16 bases. This CDR3 is built from 16 residues. Germline CDR1 SGDLS, CDR2 YYNGEE. The clonotype comes from an adult who received the AZD1222 COVID-19 vaccine. Sequenced here: peripheral blood, sampled 28 days after the second AZD1222 dose. The rearrangement uses TRBV9 and TRBJ2-3, with D maybe TRBD1 (6 bases). Written as DNA, the CDR3 is TGTGCCAGCAGCGTATCCGTGGGGGCCTTTTCAGATACGCAGTATTTT. It specifies CASSVSVGAFSDTQYF.